A selection of T cell receptor beta chains follows, all from one sample in a study of cytomegalovirus exposure and HLA in healthy donors. The method was immunoSEQ multiplex PCR; TCRdb's version includes in-frame clones alone and lacks a portion of them. The table has 150,000 or so clones, around 77% seen once. The sequencing sample was made of PBMCs. Receptors were obtained from a woman aged 40 to 50 in good health and CMV-seropositive. Each CDR3 is given with its conserved first and last residue. The D gene is left open where the match is weak. Only part of the rows carry a size: once, few, many, or a class if the clone is expanded.

. . TRBJ1-4 TRBV28 CASSTIPQGYNEKLFF TGTGCCAGCAGCACTATTCCGCAGGGTTATAATGAAAAACTGTTTTTT
TRBD1 . TRBJ1-2 TRBV5-6 CASIRQGAGYGYTF TGTGCCAGCATAAGACAGGGGGCTGGCTATGGCTACACCTTC
TRBD1 . TRBJ2-1 TRBV2 CASSDGTGGNVEQFF TGTGCCAGCAGTGACGGGACAGGGGGTAATGTTGAGCAGTTCTTC
TRBD2 . TRBJ2-1 TRBV5-1 CASSLEAGNEQFF TGCGCCAGCAGCTTGGAAGCGGGAAATGAGCAGTTCTTC
. . TRBJ2-1 TRBV5-5 CASSDASRYNEQFF TGTGCCAGCAGCGATGCCTCCAGATACAATGAGCAGTTCTTC
. . TRBJ1-1 TRBV19 CASSRAGGTEAFF TGTGCCAGTAGTAGGGCGGGGGGCACTGAAGCTTTCTTT
. . TRBJ1-2 TRBV2 CASSGENYGYTF TGTGCCAGCAGTGGTGAGAACTATGGCTACACCTTC
. . TRBJ2-3 TRBV28 CASSLTAVPSSTDTQYF TGTGCCAGCAGTTTGACAGCAGTCCCATCTAGCACAGATACGCAGTATTTT
. few TRBJ1-6 TRBV10-3 CAIKDSVNSPLHF TGTGCCATCAAGGACAGCGTCAATTCACCCCTCCACTTT
TRBD1 few TRBJ1-2 TRBV5-1 CASSMGQGARDGGGYTF TGCGCCAGCAGCATGGGACAGGGGGCGCGAGATGGAGGGGGCTACACCTTC
TRBD1 . TRBJ2-1 TRBV6-5 CASIATGGSYNEQFF TGTGCCAGCATCGCGACAGGGGGGTCCTACAATGAGCAGTTCTTC
TRBD1 . TRBJ1-1 TRBV11-2 CASSPKDRMNTEAFF TGTGCCAGCAGCCCAAAGGACAGGATGAACACTGAAGCTTTCTTT
. . TRBJ2-5 TRBV30 CAWSVGGETQYF TGTGCCTGGAGTGTGGGGGGAGAGACCCAGTACTTC
TRBD1 once TRBJ1-6 TRBV7-9 CASSSTGGESNSPLHF TGTGCCAGCAGCTCTACAGGGGGCGAGTCGAATTCACCCCTCCACTTT
TRBD2 . TRBJ2-2 TRBV27 CASSLIAGGPGTGELFF TGTGCCAGCAGTTTAATAGCGGGGGGGCCCGGGACCGGGGAGCTGTTTTTT
. . TRBJ1-2 TRBV4-1 CASSQAGRDYGYTF TGCGCCAGCAGCCAAGCCGGCAGGGATTATGGCTACACCTTC
. . TRBJ2-3 TRBV7-2 CASSSGAWDTQYF TGTGCCAGCAGCTCAGGGGCGTGGGATACGCAGTATTTT
TRBD2 . TRBJ2-3 TRBV11-2 CASSLGMRRGSTDTQYF TGTGCCAGCAGCTTAGGAATGCGGCGGGGGAGCACAGATACGCAGTATTTT
. . TRBJ1-4 TRBV5-6 CASSSSGMEKLFF TGTGCCAGCAGCTCTTCGGGGATGGAAAAACTGTTTTTT
TRBD2 . TRBJ2-1 TRBV18 CASSPPVSGGGEQFF TGTGCCAGCTCACCACCTGTAAGCGGGGGGGGTGAGCAGTTCTTC
. . TRBJ1-3 TRBV5-1 CASSQRPGGGSGNTIYF TGCGCCAGCAGCCAGCGACCTGGGGGGGGTTCTGGAAACACCATATATTTT
TRBD1 . TRBJ2-7 TRBV4-1 CASSQTGTGNYEQYF TGCGCCAGCAGCCAAACCGGGACAGGGAACTACGAGCAGTACTTC
TRBD1 once TRBJ2-1 TRBV7-2 CASSWGQGPHLYNEQFF TGTGCCAGCAGCTGGGGACAGGGGCCTCATCTATACAATGAGCAGTTCTTC
TRBD1 . TRBJ2-3 TRBV5-1 CASRGTGVGGTDTQYF TGCGCCAGCAGGGGGACAGGGGTCGGGGGCACAGATACGCAGTATTTT
. . TRBJ2-2 TRBV6-5 CASSYTDRTGELFF TGTGCCAGCAGTTACACGGACAGAACCGGGGAGCTGTTTTTT
TRBD1 . TRBJ2-7 TRBV6-5 CASRQGTYEQYF TGTGCCAGCCGACAGGGAACCTACGAGCAGTACTTC
. . TRBJ2-7 TRBV2 CASIRSQSSYEQYF TGTGCCAGCATTAGGTCACAGAGCTCCTACGAGCAGTACTTC
. . TRBJ2-3 TRBV10-1 CASSGEAPEAHTQYF TGCGCCAGCAGTGGCGAGGCCCCCGAAGCGCATACGCAGTATTTT
. . TRBJ1-1 TRBV11-2 CASSLTSGTPNTEAFF TGTGCCAGCAGCTTAACCTCCGGGACACCTAACACTGAAGCTTTCTTT
TRBD1 . TRBJ1-1 TRBV6-5 CASSDGQGANKAFF TGTGCCAGCAGTGACGGACAGGGGGCGAATAAGGCTTTCTTT
. . TRBJ1-1 TRBV7-9 CASSLAATEAFF TGTGCCAGCAGCTTGGCTGCCACTGAAGCTTTCTTT
TRBD1 . TRBJ1-1 TRBV19 CAMRDRENTEAFF TGTGCCATGCGGGACAGGGAGAACACTGAAGCTTTCTTT
. . TRBJ2-1 TRBV5-1 CASSVTGGAANEQFF TGCGCCAGCAGCGTGACCGGGGGAGCCGCAAATGAGCAGTTCTTC
. . TRBJ2-1 TRBV10-3 CAISDQPDNEQFF TGTGCCATCAGTGACCAACCGGACAATGAGCAGTTCTTC
. . TRBJ2-3 TRBV7-2 CASSYFTLLTDTQYF TGTGCCAGCAGCTACTTCACCCTCCTCACGGATACGCAGTATTTT
. . TRBJ2-3 TRBV19 CASSGVFTDTQYF TGTGCCAGTAGCGGGGTATTCACAGATACGCAGTATTTT
TRBD1 . TRBJ1-1 TRBV29-1 CSAGRGASEAFF TGCAGCGCGGGCAGGGGGGCATCCGAAGCTTTCTTT
TRBD1 . TRBJ2-5 TRBV11-3 CASSLDGTGFVRETQYF TGTGCCAGCAGCTTAGACGGGACAGGGTTCGTTAGGGAGACCCAGTACTTC
. . TRBJ1-4 TRBV15 CATSRDNRELFF TGTGCCACCAGCCGTGATAACAGAGAACTGTTTTTT
TRBD1 . TRBJ1-5 TRBV19 CASSIGMGQHQPQHF TGTGCCAGTAGTATAGGAATGGGACAGCATCAGCCCCAGCATTTT
TRBD1 . TRBJ1-4 TRBV4-1 CASSQDRRDTTNEKLFF TGCGCCAGCAGCCAGGACAGGAGGGATACAACTAATGAAAAACTGTTTTTT
TRBD1 . TRBJ1-3 TRBV19 CASSLQGGAGNTIYF TGTGCCAGTAGTCTCCAGGGGGGCGCTGGAAACACCATATATTTT
. . TRBJ1-3 TRBV6-5 CASSYYRRPSGNTIYF TGTGCCAGCAGTTACTACAGGAGACCCTCTGGAAACACCATATATTTT